The 18 T cell receptor beta chains reported below all come from one sample, sequenced in a study of T cell responses to AZD1222 COVID-19 vaccine. TCRdb's copy holds only in-frame clones and misses some; the assay was immunoSEQ multiplex PCR. Altogether around 99,000 clones are present, 92% being singletons, with the ten largest covering over 7%. The specimen comprised peripheral blood, sampled 28 days after the second AZD1222 dose. The receptors were gathered from an adult who received the AZD1222 COVID-19 vaccine.

This chain connects TRBV27 to TRBJ1-1; 9 positions agree with TRBD1. CDR1 and CDR2 from the germline V gene are MNHEY and SMNVEV (reference sequence). V was clipped by 7 bases and J by 3 bases; unmatched bases: 3. The CDR3 extends over 13 amino acids. CDR3 sequence reads: CASKRQGDTEAFF. The CDR3 nucleotides read TGTGCCAGCAAGAGACAGGGGGACACTGAAGCTTTCTTT.

The V call is TRBV19, the J call TRBJ1-2; 8 positions match TRBD1. The CDR3 is 15 residues long. Looked up from germline, CDR1 is LNHDA and CDR2 is SQIVND (reference sequence). With 3 bases clipped from V and 4 bases from J, the junction kept 7 bases outside the gene matches. The CDR3 coding sequence is TGTGCCAGTAGTATTAGGTGGACAGGGCCCTATGGCTACACCTTC. Residues: CASSIRWTGPYGYTF.

The genes are TRBV5-1 and TRBJ1-1, with 7 bases lining up with TRBD1. CDR1 is SGHRS, CDR2 YFSETQ, per germline. The CDR3 covers 14 residues. Unmatched junction bases numbered 9, after V lost 4 bases and J lost 6 bases. The CDR3 loop reads CASSTVTGYPEAFF. DNA of the CDR3: TGCGCCAGCAGCACGGTGACAGGGTATCCTGAAGCTTTCTTT.

J is TRBJ2-3 and V is TRBV11-2, with D maybe TRBD2 (6 bases). This CDR3 spans 13 amino acids. Trimming shortened V by 4 bases and J by 8 bases, and 13 bases separated the two germline ends. Germline assignment: CDR1 SGHAT and CDR2 FQNNGV. The CDR3 protein is CASSSTSHGTQYF. The DNA of the CDR3 is TGTGCCAGCAGCTCAACTAGCCACGGTACGCAGTATTTT.

The chain combines TRBV6-1 with TRBJ1-3; the D gene is possibly TRBD1 (5 bases). Trimming cost V 2 bases and J 4 bases, with 18 bases left between them. This CDR3 region has 17 residues. CDR1 MNHNS and CDR2 SASEGT come from the germline V gene. Written as DNA, the CDR3 is TGTGCCAGCAGTGAAATGTCCCCCTCAGGGACCGGAAACACCATATATTTT. Translation gives CASSEMSPSGTGNTIYF.

The chain couples TRBV7-2 to TRBJ2-1; D gene ambiguous. The CDR3 totals 15 residues. Germline lookup yields CDR1 SGHTA and CDR2 FQGNSA. The V and J ends lost 3 bases and 2 bases respectively, with 11 bases between them. The CDR3 is CASSLQATTYNEQFF. CDR3 bases: TGTGCCAGCAGCTTGCAAGCGACAACCTACAATGAGCAGTTCTTC. Based on the CDR3 plus reference TRBV7-2 and TRBJ2-1, the full variable domain is GAGVSQSPSNKVTEKGKDVELRCDPISGHTALYWYRQSLGQGLEFLIYFQGNSAPDKSGLPSDRFSAERTGGSVSTLTIQRTQQEDSAVYLCASSLQATTYNEQFFGPGTRLTVL.

The chain uses TRBV5-4 and TRBJ1-1; a weak D match, TRBD1 (5 bases). This CDR3 region has 14 residues. V lost 0 bases, J lost 3 bases, and 9 bases lay in between. Germline CDR1 SGHNT, CDR2 YYREEE (reference sequence). The CDR3, as DNA: TGTGCCAGCAGCTTGGCCACGGGGGACACTGAAGCTTTCTTT. It yields the protein CASSLATGDTEAFF.

This chain connects TRBV5-1 to TRBJ1-4; D not resolved. From germline, CDR1 is SGHRS and CDR2 YFSETQ. V was clipped by 0 bases and J by 5 bases, with 5 bases between them. The CDR3 has 13 amino acids. This chain's CDR3 is CASSLGQNEKLFF. The CDR3 DNA reads as TGCGCCAGCAGCTTGGGGCAGAATGAAAAACTGTTTTTT. Full variable domain (outside the CDR3, taken from reference TRBV5-1 and TRBJ1-4): KAGVTQTPRYLIKTRGQQVTLSCSPISGHRSVSWYQQTPGQGLQFLFEYFSETQRNKGNFPGRFSGRQFSNSRSEMNVSTLELGDSALYLCASSLGQNEKLFFGSGTQLSVL.

V and J are TRBV15 and TRBJ2-7; unclear D gene. Germline assignment: CDR1 LNHNV and CDR2 YYDKDF (reference sequence). The CDR3 consists of 11 residues. Between the trimmed V and J ends, which lost 9 bases and 4 bases, there was a span of 10 bases. Here the CDR3 reads CATGTRYEQYF. The CDR3 nucleotides are TGTGCCACGGGAACCAGATACGAGCAGTACTTC. The entire variable domain, with the rest obtained from reference TRBV15 and TRBJ2-7, is as follows: DAMVIQNPRYQVTQFGKPVTLSCSQTLNHNVMYWYQQKSSQAPKLLFHYYDKDFNNEADTPDNFQSRRPNTSFCFLDIRSPGLGDTAMYLCATGTRYEQYFGPGTRLTVT.

The V call is TRBV10-2, the J call TRBJ1-2; a weak D match, TRBD1 (6 bases). CDR3 length equals 17 residues. V was cut by 3 bases and J by 5 bases, with 22 bases left in between. CDR1 and CDR2 from the germline V gene are WSHSY and SAAADI. CDR3 in DNA: TGCGCCAGCAGTGAACGGGTGAGAGGCAGGGGTCATTATGGCTACACCTTC. Its protein product is CASSERVRGRGHYGYTF.

The chain uses TRBV9 and TRBJ2-5; TRBD1 agrees at 9 bases. The CDR3 contains 16 residues. Germline V gene lookup returns CDR1 SGDLS and CDR2 YYNGEE. V shed 7 bases, J shed 5 bases, and the junction held 15 bases outside the gene matches. This CDR3 reads CASAEGTGFSWETQYF. As DNA, the CDR3 is TGTGCCAGCGCCGAGGGGACAGGGTTTTCTTGGGAGACCCAGTACTTC.

The V and J genes are TRBV5-1 and TRBJ1-2; 7 bases are shared with TRBD1. The germline gives CDR1 SGHRS, CDR2 YFSETQ. The CDR3 runs 15 residues. V dropped 5 bases and J dropped 4; count of bases not matched to a gene: 11. The CDR3: CASREQGGPIYGYTF. CDR3 sequence (DNA): TGCGCCAGCAGAGAGCAGGGGGGGCCAATCTATGGCTACACCTTC.

In DNA, the CDR3 is TGTGCCAGTAGTAGGACTAGCTCCACAGATACGCAGTATTTT. Its protein product is CASSRTSSTDTQYF. The chain combines TRBV19 with TRBJ2-3; 8 nucleotides line up with TRBD2. CDR1 is LNHDA and CDR2 is SQIVND in the germline V gene (reference sequence). J was trimmed by 2 bases and V by 4 bases; bases with no gene match: 2. This CDR3 has 14 amino acids.

The CDR3 reads CASSPGHLIYEQYF. CDR3 DNA sequence: TGTGCCAGCAGTCCGGGACACCTGATCTACGAGCAGTACTTC. The chain employs TRBV28 and TRBJ2-7, with D perhaps matching TRBD1 (6 bases). Germline lookup yields CDR1 MDHEN and CDR2 SYDVKM. CDR3 length: 14 amino acids. V lost 5 bases to trimming and J lost 3 bases, with 14 bases between them.

This chain joins TRBV19 and TRBJ1-2, with 7 bases aligning to TRBD1. V dropped 3 bases and J dropped 12; count of bases not matched to a gene: 7. This CDR3 has 12 residues. Germline V gives CDR1 LNHDA, CDR2 SQIVND (reference sequence). CDR3 in DNA: TGTGCCAGTAGTATCGCGGAGGGGGCGGACACCTTC. It encodes CASSIAEGADTF.

The gene calls are TRBV5-5 and TRBJ2-1; 16 bases are a match to TRBD2. The length of the CDR3 is 18 residues. In germline, CDR1 is SGHKS, CDR2 YYEKEE (reference sequence). Trimming cost V 0 bases and J 8 bases; bases outside gene matches: 8. CDR3 protein: CASSLEGLAGGRRYEQFF. The CDR3 DNA sequence: TGTGCCAGCAGCTTGGAGGGACTAGCGGGAGGGAGGCGTTATGAGCAGTTCTTC.

The J gene is TRBJ2-5, the V gene TRBV5-4; TRBD2 agrees at 11 bases. V shed 3 bases, J shed 3 bases, and the junction held 7 bases outside the gene matches. Germline V gene sequence: CDR1 SGHNT, CDR2 YYREEE (reference sequence). This CDR3 comprises 16 residues. This chain's CDR3 is CASSSFGLAGKETQYF. CDR3 sequence (DNA): TGTGCCAGCAGCTCTTTTGGACTAGCGGGCAAAGAGACCCAGTACTTC.

This chain joins TRBV27 and TRBJ2-1, with 7 bases fitting TRBD2. Germline values: CDR1 MNHEY, CDR2 SMNVEV (reference sequence). V gave up 2 bases and J gave up 10 bases; unmatched junction bases: 14. This CDR3 spans 16 amino acids. The CDR3 DNA sequence: TGTGCCAGCAGTTTACGAGCGGGATTTCTGGTCAAAGAGCAGTTCTTC. This codes for CASSLRAGFLVKEQFF.